This is a list of T cell receptor beta chains from one sample in a study of T cell responses to AZD1222 COVID-19 vaccine. Profiling relied on immunoSEQ multiplex PCR, and the TCRdb table lists in-frame clones only, not all of them. The top ten hold less than 8.5% of the sample, which has about 130,000 clones, over 75% seen once. Sequenced here: peripheral blood, sampled on day 0 of AZD1222 vaccination. The receptors derive from an adult in good health. CDR3s include the opening cysteine and the closing phenylalanine or tryptophan. Each record gives: D gene, J gene, V gene, clone size, CDR3 protein, CDR3 DNA. D genes are given only for firm matches. Size tells how often a clone was seen (once, few, many) or the class of an expanded clone, and some rows leave it out.

D: -
J: TRBJ1-1
V: TRBV19
size: -
CDR3: CASSIVSPNEAFF
DNA: TGTGCCAGTAGTATAGTTTCCCCCAACGAAGCTTTCTTT

D: -
J: TRBJ1-2
V: TRBV2
size: -
CDR3: CASSLTGSLGGYTF
DNA: TGTGCCAGCAGTCTGACGGGGTCCTTAGGAGGCTACACCTTC

D: TRBD1
J: TRBJ1-2
V: TRBV30
size: -
CDR3: CAWSGQGKWGYTF
DNA: TGTGCCTGGAGCGGACAGGGAAAGTGGGGCTACACCTTC

D: -
J: TRBJ1-2
V: TRBV4-3
size: -
CDR3: CASSQDQVAGRGYYGYTF
DNA: TGCGCCAGCAGCCAAGACCAGGTTGCCGGACGGGGATACTATGGCTACACCTTC

D: -
J: TRBJ2-7
V: TRBV3-1/TRBV3-2
size: -
CDR3: CASSAKGIEQYF
DNA: TGTGCCAGCAGCGCTAAAGGGATCGAGCAGTACTTC

D: TRBD2
J: TRBJ2-5
V: TRBV4-2
size: -
CDR3: CASSHQAGVVQYF
DNA: TGTGCCAGCAGCCACCAAGCGGGGGTGGTCCAGTACTTC

D: -
J: TRBJ1-3
V: TRBV28
size: few
CDR3: CASSFGGEGGNTIYF
DNA: TGTGCCAGCAGTTTTGGGGGGGAAGGTGGAAACACCATATATTTT

D: -
J: TRBJ2-1
V: TRBV7-2
size: -
CDR3: CASSLWTGANEQFF
DNA: TGTGCCAGCAGCTTATGGACGGGGGCGAATGAGCAGTTCTTC

D: -
J: TRBJ2-4
V: TRBV12-3/TRBV12-4
size: -
CDR3: CASSIDKNIQYF
DNA: TGTGCCAGCAGTATAGACAAAAACATTCAGTACTTC

D: -
J: TRBJ1-1
V: TRBV28
size: -
CDR3: CASTDERSTEAFF
DNA: TGTGCCAGCACCGACGAGAGGTCGACCGAAGCTTTCTTT

D: -
J: TRBJ1-1
V: TRBV7-9
size: -
CDR3: CASSLVYGNTEAFF
DNA: TGTGCCAGCAGCTTAGTCTACGGGAACACTGAAGCTTTCTTT

D: TRBD1
J: TRBJ1-1
V: TRBV24-1
size: -
CDR3: CATGTGMNTEAFF
DNA: TGTGCCACAGGGACAGGTATGAACACTGAAGCTTTCTTT

D: -
J: TRBJ1-2
V: TRBV7-9
size: -
CDR3: CASSGGTNYGYTF
DNA: TGTGCCAGCAGCGGCGGGACTAACTATGGCTACACCTTC

D: -
J: TRBJ1-3
V: TRBV7-3
size: -
CDR3: CASSPGGMGTSGNTIYF
DNA: TGTGCCAGCAGCCCGGGCGGTATGGGGACCTCTGGAAACACCATATATTTT

D: -
J: TRBJ1-1
V: TRBV30
size: -
CDR3: CAWTTHVMNTEAFF
DNA: TGTGCCTGGACTACGCACGTCATGAACACTGAAGCTTTCTTT

D: -
J: TRBJ2-7
V: TRBV11-2
size: -
CDR3: CASSPWISGSSYEQYF
DNA: TGTGCCAGCAGCCCCTGGATTAGCGGAAGCTCCTACGAGCAGTACTTC

D: -
J: TRBJ1-2
V: TRBV7-3
size: -
CDR3: CASSSTDDVSGYTF
DNA: TGTGCCAGCAGCTCGACGGATGATGTCTCTGGCTACACCTTC

D: -
J: TRBJ1-6
V: TRBV11-3
size: -
CDR3: CASSLGAVLRQSPLHF
DNA: TGTGCCAGCAGCTTAGGGGCGGTATTGCGTCAGTCACCCCTCCACTTT

D: -
J: TRBJ1-5
V: TRBV6-1
size: few
CDR3: CASSESWDQPQHF
DNA: TGTGCCAGCAGTGAAAGTTGGGATCAGCCCCAGCATTTT

D: -
J: TRBJ2-7
V: TRBV6-1
size: -
CDR3: CASSDRGLSSYEQYF
DNA: TGTGCCAGCAGTGACAGGGGCCTTAGCTCCTACGAGCAGTACTTC

D: -
J: TRBJ2-6
V: TRBV7-2
size: -
CDR3: CASSEGQVTWANVLTF
DNA: TGTGCCAGCAGCGAGGGGCAGGTCACCTGGGCCAACGTCCTGACTTTC

D: -
J: TRBJ1-4
V: TRBV19
size: -
CDR3: CASSKRIRGEKLFF
DNA: TGTGCCAGTAGTAAGAGGATTCGGGGGGAAAAACTGTTTTTT

D: -
J: TRBJ1-2
V: TRBV3-1/TRBV3-2
size: -
CDR3: CASSPTEHYGYTF
DNA: TGTGCCAGCAGCCCAACCGAACACTATGGCTACACCTTC

D: -
J: TRBJ2-5
V: TRBV11-3
size: -
CDR3: CASSSGGGWETQYF
DNA: TGTGCCAGCAGCTCTGGAGGGGGCTGGGAGACCCAGTACTTC

D: -
J: TRBJ1-5
V: TRBV30
size: -
CDR3: CAWSARVSSSNQPQHF
DNA: TGTGCCTGGAGTGCCAGGGTTAGTTCAAGCAATCAGCCCCAGCATTTT

D: -
J: TRBJ1-1
V: TRBV20-1
size: -
CDR3: CSARTGAEAFF
DNA: TGCAGTGCTAGAACGGGCGCTGAAGCTTTCTTT

D: TRBD1
J: TRBJ2-3
V: TRBV19
size: few
CDR3: CASISGQGVTDTQYF
DNA: TGTGCCAGTATATCGGGACAGGGGGTAACAGATACGCAGTATTTT

D: -
J: TRBJ1-1
V: TRBV30
size: -
CDR3: CAWSFQGNTEAFF
DNA: TGTGCCTGGAGTTTCCAGGGAAACACTGAAGCTTTCTTT

D: -
J: TRBJ2-2
V: TRBV21-1
size: -
CDR3: CASSRPNTGELFF
DNA: TGTGCCAGCAGCCGTCCGAACACCGGGGAGCTGTTTTTT